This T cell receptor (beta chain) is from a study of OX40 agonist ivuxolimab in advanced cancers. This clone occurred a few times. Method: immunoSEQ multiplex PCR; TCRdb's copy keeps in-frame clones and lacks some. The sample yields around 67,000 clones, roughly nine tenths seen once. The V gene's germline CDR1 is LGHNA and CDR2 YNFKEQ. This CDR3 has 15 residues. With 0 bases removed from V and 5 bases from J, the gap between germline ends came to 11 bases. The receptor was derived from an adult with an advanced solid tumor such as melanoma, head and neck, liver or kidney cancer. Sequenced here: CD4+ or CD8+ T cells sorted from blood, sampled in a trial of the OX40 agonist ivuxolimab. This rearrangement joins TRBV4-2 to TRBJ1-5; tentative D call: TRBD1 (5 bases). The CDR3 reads CASSQDRGVDQPQHF. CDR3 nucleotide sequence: TGTGCCAGCAGCCAAGATCGAGGGGTGGATCAGCCCCAGCATTTT.